The rows below give T cell receptor beta chains drawn from one sample of a study of CD8 T cells in Susac syndrome. TCRdb ran MiXCR on the immunoSEQ multiplex PCR reads and lists one entry per CDR3 protein. Of about 150,000 distinct CDR3 sequences in the sample, 95% to 96% were seen once. Source material: CD8+ T cells from PBMCs. The origin of the receptors is a human donor with multiple sclerosis. Both conserved end residues are part of each CDR3. The D gene is left open where the match is weak. For some rows the clone size is stated as once, few or many, or as a class when expanded; others skip it.

v_gene	d_gene	j_gene	abundance	CDR3nt	CDR3aa
TRBV7-2	NA	TRBJ2-7	NA	TGTGCCAGCAGCTCCCGTCAGGGGTCGCCTGGCGAGCAGTACTTC	CASSSRQGSPGEQYF
TRBV19	TRBD2	TRBJ2-1	NA	TGTGCCAGTAGTTCGGGGACGGGGGGCAATGAGCAGTTCTTC	CASSSGTGGNEQFF
TRBV2	NA	TRBJ1-5	NA	TGTGCCAGCAGTGATGCAGATCAGCCCCAGCATTTT	CASSDADQPQHF
TRBV7-9	NA	TRBJ2-1	NA	TGTGCCAGCAGCTTCGAACAGGGAAAGCAGTTCTTC	CASSFEQGKQFF
TRBV30	TRBD2	TRBJ2-7	NA	TGTGCCTGGAAGGGACTAGCTATTTACGAGCAGTACTTC	CAWKGLAIYEQYF
TRBV27	NA	TRBJ1-6	NA	TGTGCCAGCAGTTCCGCGGGCTCCTATAATTCACCCCTCCACTTT	CASSSAGSYNSPLHF
TRBV29-1	TRBD1	TRBJ1-2	NA	TGCAGCGCCTTAGGGGGCTTGGGGTATGGCTACACCTTC	CSALGGLGYGYTF
TRBV12-3/TRBV12-4	TRBD1	TRBJ2-3	NA	TGTGCCAGCAGACCCGGGACAGCCGACACAGATACGCAGTATTTT	CASRPGTADTDTQYF
TRBV9	NA	TRBJ2-2	NA	TGTGCCAGCAGCGTAGCGGGGTCCGGGGAGCTGTTTTTT	CASSVAGSGELFF
TRBV24-1	NA	TRBJ2-1	NA	TGTGCCACCAGTGATTTACCGGGGCAGGAGCAGTTCTTC	CATSDLPGQEQFF
TRBV20-1	TRBD1	TRBJ2-1	NA	TGCAGTGCTTCGACAGGGCAACCTCACAATGAGCAGTTCTTC	CSASTGQPHNEQFF
TRBV27	TRBD1	TRBJ1-2	NA	TGTGCCAGCAGTTTATCAGGGGGCAACTATGGCTACACCTTC	CASSLSGGNYGYTF
TRBV27	NA	TRBJ2-1	few	TGTGCCAGCAGTTTACCCCGGGATGAGCAGTTCTTC	CASSLPRDEQFF
TRBV12-3/TRBV12-4	NA	TRBJ2-5	NA	TGTGCCAGCAGCCCATGGGGAGAAGAGACCCAGTACTTC	CASSPWGEETQYF
TRBV7-9	NA	TRBJ2-5	NA	TGTGCCAGCAGCTTAGCCGCTAGAGACCACGTGGAGACCCAGTACTTC	CASSLAARDHVETQYF
TRBV6-5	NA	TRBJ2-7	NA	TGTGCCAGCAGAAAAGAGGGGATAGTCAACGAGCAGTACTTC	CASRKEGIVNEQYF
TRBV30	NA	TRBJ1-1	NA	TGTGCCTGGAGTCATACAGCGAACACTGAAGCTTTCTTT	CAWSHTANTEAFF
TRBV13	NA	TRBJ1-1	NA	TGTGCCAGCCGGGGGGTGAACACTGAAGCTTTCTTT	CASRGVNTEAFF
TRBV30	TRBD1	TRBJ1-2	once	TGTGCCTGGACTCAGGGGGACTATGGCTACACCTTC	CAWTQGDYGYTF
TRBV27	NA	TRBJ2-3	NA	TGTGCCAGCAGTTTATCGTGGGCAGATACGCAGTATTTT	CASSLSWADTQYF
TRBV11-1	TRBD1	TRBJ2-7	NA	TGTGCCAGCAGCTCCGGGACAGGGCAACGCGAGCAGTACTTC	CASSSGTGQREQYF
TRBV14	TRBD1	TRBJ2-1	NA	TGTGCCAGCAGCCAGCACGACAGGGGTAGTGAGCAGTTCTTC	CASSQHDRGSEQFF
TRBV29-1	NA	TRBJ1-2	NA	TGCAGCGTTGAAATGGGGGAGGACTATGGCTACACCTTC	CSVEMGEDYGYTF
TRBV12-3/TRBV12-4	TRBD1	TRBJ2-5	NA	TGTGCCAGCAGAGCTTGGACAGGCCTACAAGAGACCCAGTACTTC	CASRAWTGLQETQYF